The 5 T cell receptor beta chains below come from one sample, sequenced in a study of OX40 agonist ivuxolimab in advanced cancers. Sequencing was performed with immunoSEQ multiplex PCR; in TCRdb, only in-frame clones are kept and a portion is missing. Here the sample spans some 120,000 clones, just under 95% being singletons. The material sequenced was CD4+ or CD8+ T cells sorted from blood, taken in a trial of the OX40 agonist ivuxolimab. The receptors were sampled from an adult with an advanced solid tumor such as melanoma, head and neck, liver or kidney cancer.

DNA for the CDR3: TGTGCCAGCAGCCGAGGACAAGCACCTAACTATGGCTACACCTTC. As protein: CASSRGQAPNYGYTF. The chain links TRBV7-9 to TRBJ1-2; maybe TRBD1 (5 bases). The CDR3 runs 15 residues. Between the trimmed V and J ends, which lost 5 bases and 0 bases, there was a span of 13 bases. Germline V gene data show CDR1 as SEHNR and CDR2 as FQNEAQ (reference sequence).

The chain links TRBV6-5 to TRBJ2-5; D tentatively fits TRBD1 or TRBD2 (7 bases each). Per germline, CDR1 MNHEY and CDR2 SVGAGI. The CDR3 has 14 residues. Trimming pared 3 bases from V and 5 bases from J, leaving 13 bases between. CDR3 nucleotides: TGTGCCAGCAGTTATAATCAGGGGGGGGAGACCCAGTACTTC. This encodes CASSYNQGGETQYF.

The rearrangement uses TRBV23-1 and TRBJ2-7, with D perhaps matching TRBD1 (5 bases). TRBV23-1 is recorded as an ORF, its role being uncertain. Trimming took off 4 bases at V and 4 bases at J, with 17 bases between the two ends. This CDR3 region has 15 residues. The CDR3 loop is CASSRMRQSLYEQYF. The CDR3 DNA sequence: TGCGCCAGCAGTCGCATGAGACAGAGCCTGTACGAGCAGTACTTC.

The chain is built from TRBV6-1 and TRBJ2-1; D remains unclear. Trimming removed 2 bases at V and 6 bases at J, with 17 bases between. The germline V gene encodes CDR1 MNHNS and CDR2 SASEGT. The length of the CDR3 is 16 residues. CDR3 amino acids: CASSENPSPLRNEQFF. The CDR3 DNA is TGTGCCAGCAGTGAAAACCCCAGCCCCCTCCGCAATGAGCAGTTCTTC.

This clone was recorded a few times. This chain uses TRBV11-3 with TRBJ2-7; D is unresolved. This CDR3 has 17 residues. V lost 0 bases and J 2 bases, leaving 17 bases between the germline ends. Per the germline V gene, CDR1 is SGHNT and CDR2 is YENEEA. The CDR3 bases are TGTGCCAGCAGCTTAGATGGGAAGGGATCGAGGACCTACGAGCAGTACTTC. Amino acids: CASSLDGKGSRTYEQYF.